The following is a T cell receptor (beta chain) sequence with its context. The data belong to a study of cytomegalovirus exposure and HLA in healthy donors. PCR amplification relied on 60 Vbeta primers (plus 13 Jbeta primers). The method was immunoSEQ multiplex PCR; TCRdb's version includes in-frame clones alone and lacks a portion of them. The table records fewer than 90,000 clones, 77% of them present only once. Unmatched junction bases numbered 5, after V lost 5 bases and J lost 1 base. The germline V gene has CDR1 PRHDT and CDR2 FYEKMQ (reference sequence). The CDR3 contains 15 residues. The clonotype was recovered from a man aged 25-45 years in good health and CMV-seronegative. This chain links TRBV13 with TRBJ2-7, with TRBD1 matching 10 bases. The sample consisted of PBMCs. CDR3 coding DNA: TGTGCCAGCAGCCAAGGGACAGGGGCGTCCTACGAGCAGTACTTC. Translated, it gives CASSQGTGASYEQYF. Supplemented by reference TRBV13 and TRBJ2-7, the full variable domain reads AAGVIQSPRHLIKEKRETATLKCYPIPRHDTVYWYQQGPGQDPQFLISFYEKMQSDKGSIPDRFSAQQFSDYHSELNMSSLELGDSALYFCASSQGTGASYEQYFGPGTRLTVT.